This TCR beta chain was captured in a study of identical twins. In the case of this clonotype: Its target is not known.

The germline gives CDR1 SQVTM, CDR2 ANQGSEA. Trimming took 4 bases from V and 0 from J, leaving 7 bases between them. The CDR3 is made up of 12 amino acids. A template switching step contributed a universal primer site, while unique molecular identifiers were present in the cDNA. MiXCR was run by TCRdb on the 5' RACE reads, yielding one entry per CDR3 protein. The table records 1.5 million to 2 million distinct CDR3 sequences, 32% of them present only once. Regarding the study as a whole: Modelling underestimated the level of out-of-frame TCR alpha sharing observed in monozygotic twins. Reduced insertions were recorded for abundant cord blood beta clonotypes, with no such pattern in memory repertoires.

The origin of this receptor is a newborn girl in good health. Sequenced material: cord blood. This chain uses TRBV29-1 with TRBJ2-7; no clear D. CDR3 region: CSVAQSSYEQYF. In DNA, the CDR3 is TGCAGCGTTGCCCAGAGCTCCTACGAGCAGTACTTC.